Below are 19 T cell receptor beta chains sequenced from a single sample in a study of blood T cell repertoires in COVID-19. Assay: immunoSEQ multiplex PCR; the TCRdb copy retains only in-frame clones and omits some. This table has about 270,000 clones, just under 85% appearing once. Sequenced: peripheral blood. Source of these receptors: a woman aged 50 to 60 with active or convalescent COVID-19.

The chain carries TRBV11-2 and TRBJ1-2, with unresolved D. V was shortened by 3 bases and J by 0 bases, with 11 bases between the two germline ends. CDR3 size: 15 residues. The germline V gene encodes CDR1 SGHAT and CDR2 FQNNGV. CDR3 bases: TGTGCCAGCAGCTTTGGTCCAGTGCCTAACTATGGCTACACCTTC. Protein: CASSFGPVPNYGYTF.

The V and J genes are TRBV20-1 and TRBJ1-1; 8 bases align to TRBD1. V shed 3 bases and J 5 bases; nucleotides not matched to a gene: 5. The CDR3 runs to 13 residues. The germline gives CDR1 DFQATT, CDR2 SNEGSKA (reference sequence). The CDR3 here is CSASSGGETEAFF. The CDR3 coding sequence is TGCAGTGCTAGTTCAGGGGGCGAGACTGAAGCTTTCTTT.

The CDR3 loop reads CASSLGQGKFYGYTF. Here the CDR3 DNA reads TGCGCCAGCAGCTTGGGACAGGGGAAATTCTATGGCTACACCTTC. The chain has TRBV5-1 and TRBJ1-2; 8 nucleotides line up with TRBD1. CDR3 size: 15 residues. Germline V gene lookup returns CDR1 SGHRS and CDR2 YFSETQ. Trimming removed 0 bases from V and 4 bases from J; junction bases left unmatched: 5.

The genes are TRBV2 and TRBJ2-7; 9 positions match TRBD2. Looked up from germline, CDR1 is SNHLY and CDR2 is FYNNEI. The CDR3 sequence is 15 residues long. Trimming at V came to 4 bases and at J to 2 bases, leaving 6 bases not matched to a gene. CDR3 sequence (DNA): TGTGCCAGCAGTGTAGATCTAGCGGGGACCTACGAGCAGTACTTC. This sequence encodes CASSVDLAGTYEQYF.

The chain links TRBV5-4 to TRBJ2-5; possible D gene TRBD2, 6 bases. The CDR3 runs to 16 residues. The ends were cut back, 0 bases at V and 1 base at J, with 13 bases in the middle. From germline, CDR1 is SGHNT and CDR2 YYREEE (reference sequence). CDR3 loop: CASSLVFGSGQETQYF. The CDR3 DNA is TGTGCCAGCAGCTTGGTTTTCGGGAGCGGCCAAGAGACCCAGTACTTC.

The chain combines TRBV5-1 with TRBJ1-1; 10 bases are shared with TRBD1. This CDR3 is built from 14 residues. With V trimmed by 4 bases and J by 4 bases, 4 bases remained unmatched. Germline CDR1 and CDR2: SGHRS and YFSETQ. The CDR3 region has the DNA TGCGCCAGCAGCCCGGGACAGGGGTTCACTGAAGCTTTCTTT. This gives the protein CASSPGQGFTEAFF.

This clone has a handful of counts. The rearrangement uses TRBV7-8 and TRBJ1-1; TRBD1 is a possible D gene (6 bases). Germline CDR1 SGHVS, CDR2 FQNEAQ. CDR3 length equals 17 residues. Trimming shortened V by 5 bases and J by 5 bases, and 24 bases separated the two germline ends. The CDR3 DNA reads as TGTGCCAGCAGCCCGCAAAATACCGGACAGACGGTTACTGAAGCTTTCTTT. Its protein is CASSPQNTGQTVTEAFF.

V usage is TRBV5-6 and J usage is TRBJ2-7; TRBD2 might be the D (6 bases). Germline V gives CDR1 SGHDT, CDR2 YYEEEE. V shed 4 bases and J shed 8 bases, with 25 bases lying between them. The CDR3 runs 16 residues. The DNA for the CDR3 is TGTGCCAGCAGCGGGAAGAACGGGACTCAGAAGATCAAGCAGTACTTC. This codes for CASSGKNGTQKIKQYF.

The chain employs TRBV6-6 and TRBJ2-5, with TRBD2 identical over 12 bases. After removal of 3 bases from V and 3 bases from J, the junction contained 5 bases not matched to a gene. The length of the CDR3 is 16 residues. Germline V gives CDR1 MNHNY, CDR2 SVGAGI (reference sequence). In nucleotides, the CDR3 is TGTGCCAGCAGTTATGAACTAGCGGGAGGAAAAGAGACCCAGTACTTC. Its protein is CASSYELAGGKETQYF.

V gene TRBV10-3 combines with J gene TRBJ2-5, with 16 positions matching TRBD2. The CDR3 is 18 residues long. CDR1 and CDR2 (germline): ENHRY, SYGVKD. The V segment lost 4 bases and the J segment 4 bases; nucleotides outside the gene matches: 9. This CDR3 reads CAISVSGTSGRGPETQYF. The CDR3, as DNA: TGTGCCATCAGTGTCTCCGGGACTAGCGGGAGGGGGCCAGAGACCCAGTACTTC.

The chain combines TRBV10-3 with TRBJ2-7; TRBD1 matches 8 bases. With 2 bases clipped from V and 2 bases from J, the junction kept 8 bases outside the gene matches. Germline CDR1 ENHRY, CDR2 SYGVKD. This CDR3 is built from 16 residues. CDR3: CAISEGLGQATYEQYF. The CDR3 DNA is TGTGCCATCAGTGAGGGCCTGGGACAGGCCACCTACGAGCAGTACTTC.

The rearrangement uses TRBV29-1 and TRBJ1-2; D not certain. The CDR3 covers 10 residues. The germline V gene has CDR1 SQVTM and CDR2 ANQGSEA. The V gene lost 5 bases and the J gene lost 3 bases, with 4 bases spanning the gap. The CDR3 coding sequence is TGCAGCGTTCTAGACTATGGCTACACCTTC. Its translation: CSVLDYGYTF.

The chain carries TRBV28 and TRBJ2-7; 10 nucleotides line up with TRBD1. The J segment lost 5 bases and the V segment lost 6 bases, leaving 13 bases of the junction unmatched. CDR1 is MDHEN, CDR2 SYDVKM, per germline. The CDR3 runs 16 residues. The CDR3 region is CASSQRGGTGADEQYF. The CDR3 DNA sequence: TGTGCCAGCAGCCAAAGGGGCGGGACAGGGGCTGACGAGCAGTACTTC.

The V and J genes are TRBV24-1 and TRBJ2-3, with D perhaps TRBD1 (6 bases). The germline V gene encodes CDR1 KGHDR and CDR2 SFDVKD. The ends were cut back, 4 bases at V and 1 base at J, with 14 bases in the middle. CDR3 length: 16 amino acids. CDR3: CATSDTPGQGTDTQYF. The CDR3 DNA sequence: TGTGCCACCAGTGACACCCCGGGACAAGGCACAGATACGCAGTATTTT.

The J gene is TRBJ2-7, the V gene TRBV18; 9 nucleotides line up with TRBD1. Per germline, CDR1 KGHSH and CDR2 LQKENI. With V trimmed by 3 bases and J by 1 base, 1 base remained unmatched. The CDR3 spans 14 residues. CDR3 nucleotide sequence: TGTGCCAGCTCACCGACAGGGGGGTCCTACGAGCAGTACTTC. Protein sequence: CASSPTGGSYEQYF.

The J gene is TRBJ1-5, the V gene TRBV20-1; unclear D gene. The length of the CDR3 is 11 residues. V lost 3 bases to trimming and J lost 4 bases, with 4 bases between them. Germline V gene data show CDR1 as DFQATT and CDR2 as SNEGSKA (reference sequence). CDR3 amino acids: CSASGNQPQHF. The CDR3 coding sequence is TGCAGTGCTAGCGGGAATCAGCCCCAGCATTTT.

This clone was seen only once. CDR3 coding DNA: TGTGCCAGCAGCCGCGGACAGGCCGTCTACGAGCAGTACTTC. Encoded protein: CASSRGQAVYEQYF. The chain employs TRBV7-2 and TRBJ2-7; 7 nucleotides agree with TRBD1. CDR1 and CDR2 (germline): SGHTA, FQGNSA. CDR3 length equals 14 residues. V lost 5 bases to trimming and J lost 3 bases; unmatched junction nucleotides: 7.

The chain carries TRBV27 and TRBJ1-1, with D possibly TRBD1 on 6 matching bases. The CDR3 covers 13 residues. Trimming stripped 2 bases from V and 8 bases from J, with 12 bases between. Germline-derived CDR1 and CDR2 are MNHEY and SMNVEV (reference sequence). CDR3 sequence (DNA): TGTGCCAGCAGTTTACCAGGGGCTAGGGAAGCTTTCTTT. Translating gives CASSLPGAREAFF.

The V call is TRBV6-4, the J call TRBJ2-3, with no clear D. The CDR3 spans 13 residues. Per germline, CDR1 MRHNA and CDR2 SNTAGT. Trimming removed 0 bases from V and 3 bases from J, with 4 bases in between. DNA of the CDR3: TGTGCCAGCAGTGACTCAACTACAGATACGCAGTATTTT. It specifies CASSDSTTDTQYF.